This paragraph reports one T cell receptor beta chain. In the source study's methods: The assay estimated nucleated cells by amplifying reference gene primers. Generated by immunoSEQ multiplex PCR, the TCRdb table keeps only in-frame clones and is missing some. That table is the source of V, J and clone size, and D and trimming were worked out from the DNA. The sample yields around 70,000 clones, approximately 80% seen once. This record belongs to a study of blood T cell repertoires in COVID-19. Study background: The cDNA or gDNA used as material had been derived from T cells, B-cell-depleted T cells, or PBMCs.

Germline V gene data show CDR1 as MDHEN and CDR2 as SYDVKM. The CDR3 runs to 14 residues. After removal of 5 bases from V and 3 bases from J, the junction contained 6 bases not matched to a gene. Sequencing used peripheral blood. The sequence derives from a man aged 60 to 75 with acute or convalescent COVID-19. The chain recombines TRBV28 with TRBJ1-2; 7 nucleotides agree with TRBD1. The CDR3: CASSPTGTDYGYTF. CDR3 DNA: TGTGCCAGCAGTCCGACCGGGACAGACTATGGCTACACCTTC.